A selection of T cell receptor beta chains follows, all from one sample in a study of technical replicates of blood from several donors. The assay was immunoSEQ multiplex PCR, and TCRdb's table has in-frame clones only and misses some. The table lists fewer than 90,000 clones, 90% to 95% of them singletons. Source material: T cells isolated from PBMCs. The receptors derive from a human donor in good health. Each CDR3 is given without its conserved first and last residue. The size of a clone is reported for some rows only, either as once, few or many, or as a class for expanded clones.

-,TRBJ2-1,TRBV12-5,ASGLVLGPSNEQF
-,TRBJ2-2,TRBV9,ASSQRTLNTGELF
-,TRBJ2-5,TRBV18,ASSPASGLQETQY
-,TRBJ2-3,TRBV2,ASIQGHQRPDTQY
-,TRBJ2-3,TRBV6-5,ASSMTGGTADTQY
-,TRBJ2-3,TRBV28,ASSPDRVTDTQY
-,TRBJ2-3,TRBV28,ASSPTSTDTQY
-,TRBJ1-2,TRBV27,ASSLGQGYGYT
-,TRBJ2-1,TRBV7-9,ASSLFGVSAYNEQF
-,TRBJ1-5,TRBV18,ASSPMDSLYSNQPQH
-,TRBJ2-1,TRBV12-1,ASSSNNEQF
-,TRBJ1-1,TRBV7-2,ASSRDSQNTEAF
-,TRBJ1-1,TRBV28,ATSNIGRGWSTEAF
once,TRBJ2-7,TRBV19,ASSSLTGSYEQY
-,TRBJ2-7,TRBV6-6,ASSYPQGVPSEQY
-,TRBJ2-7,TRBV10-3,AISDFSQYEQY
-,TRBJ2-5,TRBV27,ASRDIGLEETQY
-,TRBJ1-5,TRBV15,ATSWGRNQPQH
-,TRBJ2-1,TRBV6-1,ASMEVNSYNEQF
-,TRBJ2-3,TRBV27,ASMTTSTDTQY
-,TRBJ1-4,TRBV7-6,ASGKEANEKLF
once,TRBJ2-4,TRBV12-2,ASSPPLLTGLKNIQY
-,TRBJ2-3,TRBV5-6,ASSPPTGTDTQY
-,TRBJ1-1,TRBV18,ASSLQENTEAF
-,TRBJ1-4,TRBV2,ASSEAGRGTGRGEKLF